The text below deals with one T cell receptor (beta chain). Antigen specificity is unknown. Uncontrolled infection, other autoimmune disease, pregnancy or lactation disqualified patients from enrolment. This sample is part of a study of T cells in Graves' hyperthyroidism and ophthalmopathy. On the study more broadly: At initial diagnosis, before any treatment had begun, peripheral blood was obtained.

The CDR3 totals 18 residues. Germline V gives CDR1 MDHEN, CDR2 SYDVKM. Trimming took off 5 bases at V and 6 bases at J, with 26 bases between the two ends. TCR beta CDR3 region amplification was performed from RNA transcripts. The HTBI primer set was used in a first-round RT-PCR of the TCR CDR3. Each CDR3 protein is one row after TCRdb ran MiXCR on the multiplex PCR reads. The repertoire includes hundreds of thousands of distinct CDR3 sequences, about 20% of them detected once, and about 35% sits in the top ten. Findings and limits, study-wide: Most clonotypes expanded in the thyroid (above 0.001) were also present in blood.

This TCR derives from a man aged 30-40 years with Graves' ophthalmopathy. This chain uses TRBV28 with TRBJ2-1; D perhaps matches TRBD2 (6 bases). The sequencing input was blood. The CDR3, as DNA: TGTGCCAGCAGTCCCCCCCTGGGTGGGACTCCCTACTTCAATGAGCAGTTCTTC. Translated: CASSPPLGGTPYFNEQFF.